The 32 T cell receptor beta chains presented below share a single source sample, sequenced in a study of shared clonotypes between healthy human individuals. The repertoire was sequenced with immunoSEQ multiplex PCR; TCRdb's copy has only in-frame clones and lacks some. The sample yields about 2.1 million clones, about 94% seen once. Naive CD8 cells were CD45RO-negative, positively selected for CCR7, excluding terminally differentiated effector memory CD45RA+ cells. The sample taken for sequencing was naive CD8+ T cells from PBMCs. Receptors were obtained from a man younger than 35 in good health. Some clones in this sample may be carry-over from other donors' samples.

This clone has only one observation. The chain uses TRBV29-1 and TRBJ1-5; perhaps TRBD1 as D (5 bases). With 1 base removed from V and 0 bases from J, the gap between germline ends came to 10 bases. CDR1 and CDR2 (germline): SQVTM, ANQGSEA. The CDR3 spans 15 residues. CDR3 amino acids: CSVEVGTGSNQPQHF. CDR3 bases: TGCAGCGTTGAAGTGGGGACGGGTAGCAATCAGCCCCAGCATTTT. The variable domain in full, with the rest retrieved from reference TRBV29-1 and TRBJ1-5, is SAVISQKPSRDICQRGTSLTIQCQVDSQVTMMFWYRQQPGQSLTLIATANQGSEATYESGFVIDKFPISRPNLTFSTLTVSNMSPEDSSIYLCSVEVGTGSNQPQHFGDGTRLSIL.

This sequence joins TRBV2 and TRBJ1-2; tentative D call: TRBD1 (6 bases). The V and J ends lost 8 bases and 3 bases respectively, with 13 bases between them. The CDR3 loop spans 13 amino acids. Germline CDR1 and CDR2: SNHLY and FYNNEI. The CDR3 loop is CASGRQDYYGYTF. The CDR3, as DNA: TGTGCCAGCGGAAGACAGGATTACTATGGCTACACCTTC.

This clone was recorded once. This rearrangement joins TRBV7-9 to TRBJ2-7, with D possibly TRBD2 on 5 matching bases. The CDR3 contains 14 residues. Trimming took 4 bases from V and 6 from J, leaving 16 bases between them. Germline V lookup: CDR1 SEHNR, CDR2 FQNEAQ (reference sequence). In DNA, the CDR3 is TGTGCCAGCAGCTCCGAGGGTGGCGGTGCCGAGCAGTACTTC. This gives the protein CASSSEGGGAEQYF.

This chain links TRBV28 with TRBJ1-1; no firm D call. Germline V gene sequence: CDR1 MDHEN, CDR2 SYDVKM. Trimming left V 3 bases short and J 0 bases short, with 11 bases between. The CDR3 length is 15 residues. CDR3 sequence: CASSFVMSLNTEAFF. CDR3 bases: TGTGCCAGCAGTTTTGTCATGTCTTTGAACACTGAAGCTTTCTTT.

This clone was seen only once. CDR3 region: CASSELRTAGPGKLFF. CDR3 coding DNA: TGTGCCAGCAGCGAATTGCGGACAGCTGGACCTGGAAAACTGTTTTTT. This chain links TRBV9 with TRBJ1-4, with D maybe TRBD1 (6 bases). The CDR3 consists of 16 residues. V was trimmed by 3 bases and J by 10 bases, leaving 22 bases between them. CDR1 and CDR2 from the germline V gene are SGDLS and YYNGEE.

CDR3 protein: CASSPLSGESSYEQYF. The CDR3 nucleotides read TGTGCCAGCAGCCCTCTTAGCGGGGAGAGCTCCTACGAGCAGTACTTC. The V gene is TRBV9, the J gene TRBJ2-7; 8 bases map to TRBD2. CDR3 length equals 16 residues. From germline, CDR1 is SGDLS and CDR2 YYNGEE. The V segment lost 4 bases and the J segment 0 bases; nucleotides outside the gene matches: 9.

The genes are TRBV7-9 and TRBJ2-2, with D hard to call. Trimming took off 4 bases at V and 11 bases at J, with 8 bases between the two ends. Germline V gene sequence: CDR1 SEHNR, CDR2 FQNEAQ (reference sequence). The CDR3 contains 11 residues. CDR3 nucleotides: TGTGCCAGCAGCTCAACGGTAGAGCTGTTTTTT. Amino acid sequence: CASSSTVELFF. Variable domain in full (rest from reference TRBV7-9 and TRBJ2-2): DTGVSQNPRHKITKRGQNVTFRCDPISEHNRLYWYRQTLGQGPEFLTYFQNEAQLEKSRLLSDRFSAERPKGSFSTLEIQRTEQGDSAMYLCASSSTVELFFGEGSRLTVL.

In this sample, this clone turned up a few times. The same CDR3 is also encoded by other DNA sequences in this sample. This chain connects TRBV19 to TRBJ1-5; the D gene is possibly TRBD1 (5 bases). The CDR3 length is 12 residues. V lost 10 bases and J lost 4, with 11 bases in between. CDR1 LNHDA and CDR2 SQIVND come from the germline V gene (reference sequence). CDR3 region: CATGTGNQPQHF. CDR3 nucleotides: TGTGCCACAGGGACGGGGAATCAGCCCCAGCATTTT.

This clone was recorded only once. The gene calls are TRBV27 and TRBJ2-1, with D unresolved. V lost 7 bases and J 0 bases, leaving 13 bases between the germline ends. The CDR3 extends over 15 amino acids. Germline-derived CDR1 and CDR2 are MNHEY and SMNVEV (reference sequence). The chain's CDR3 is CASTLRPSSYNEQFF. The DNA for the CDR3 is TGTGCCAGCACCCTCAGGCCTAGCTCCTACAATGAGCAGTTCTTC.

In the case of this clone: Given a much more abundant clone one base away, this may be a read error. At the DNA level, this CDR3 is encoded by other sequences in the same sample as well. The chain couples TRBV2 to TRBJ1-1; D not resolved. Germline loops: CDR1 SNHLY, CDR2 FYNNEI. Between the trimmed V and J ends, which lost 5 bases and 1 base, there was a span of 5 bases. CDR3 length: 12 residues. CDR3 amino acids: CASSLGNTEAFF. CDR3 bases: TGTGCCAGCAGTCTAGGGAACACTGAAGCTTTCTTT.

This clone was observed a single time. Other DNA sequences in the same sample also yield this CDR3. The rearrangement links TRBV4-3 to TRBJ2-7; 9 positions agree with TRBD2. The V segment lost 3 bases and the J segment 1 base; nucleotides outside the gene matches: 1. In germline, CDR1 is LGHNA, CDR2 YSLEER. CDR3 size: 14 residues. CDR3 protein: CASSQLAGSYEQYF. The CDR3 region has the DNA TGCGCCAGCAGCCAGCTAGCGGGATCCTACGAGCAGTACTTC.

The chain combines TRBV4-2 with TRBJ2-4, with TRBD2 matching 12 bases. V shed 4 bases and J 1 base; nucleotides not matched to a gene: 2. The germline V gene encodes CDR1 LGHNA and CDR2 YNFKEQ. The CDR3 contains 16 residues. Here the CDR3 reads CASSPLAGGAKNIQYF. The DNA for the CDR3 is TGTGCCAGCAGCCCTCTAGCGGGAGGGGCCAAAAACATTCAGTACTTC.

The gene calls are TRBV7-9 and TRBJ1-5; D may be TRBD1 (5 bases). The CDR3 has 15 amino acids. Germline V gives CDR1 SEHNR, CDR2 FQNEAQ (reference sequence). V was trimmed by 5 bases and J by 5 bases, leaving 16 bases between them. CDR3 residues: CASSPNGIGDQPQHF. CDR3 DNA sequence: TGTGCCAGCAGCCCGAACGGGATAGGGGATCAGCCCCAGCATTTT.

Of note for this clone: Other nucleotide sequences in the sample specify the same CDR3. The chain combines TRBV13 with TRBJ2-1; 8 nucleotides match TRBD2. The V gene's germline CDR1 is PRHDT and CDR2 FYEKMQ (reference sequence). CDR3 size: 15 residues. Trimming cost V 0 bases and J 5 bases; bases outside gene matches: 3. CDR3 sequence (DNA): TGTGCCAGCAGCTTAGGACTAGCGGCAAACAATGAGCAGTTCTTC. As protein: CASSLGLAANNEQFF. Supplemented by reference TRBV13 and TRBJ2-1, the full variable domain reads AAGVIQSPRHLIKEKRETATLKCYPIPRHDTVYWYQQGPGQDPQFLISFYEKMQSDKGSIPDRFSAQQFSDYHSELNMSSLELGDSALYFCASSLGLAANNEQFFGPGTRLTVL.

The V and J genes are TRBV28 and TRBJ2-1; the D is unclear. CDR1 and CDR2 from the germline V gene are MDHEN and SYDVKM. Trimming removed 2 bases from V and 6 bases from J, with 5 bases in between. This CDR3 spans 12 amino acids. This chain's CDR3 is CASSLIPNEQFF. In DNA, the CDR3 is TGTGCCAGCAGTTTAATCCCCAATGAGCAGTTCTTC.

CDR3 sequence (DNA): TGTGCCAGCCGCGGGGGTCACTCCTACGAGCAGTACTTC. Its protein is CASRGGHSYEQYF. The V gene is TRBV28, the J gene TRBJ2-7, with TRBD2 matching over 7 bases. This CDR3 is built from 13 residues. J was trimmed by 0 bases and V by 8 bases; bases with no gene match: 4. Germline CDR1 MDHEN, CDR2 SYDVKM.

In DNA, the CDR3 is TGTGCCACCAGCAGAGAAGGAGCGGGCTGGAATGAGCAGTTCTTC. The encoded protein is CATSREGAGWNEQFF. The chain links TRBV15 to TRBJ2-1, with D possibly TRBD2 on 6 matching bases. Trimming stripped 0 bases from V and 7 bases from J, with 13 bases between. The CDR3 consists of 15 residues. The germline V gene encodes CDR1 LNHNV and CDR2 YYDKDF (reference sequence).

In its sample, this clone was seen once. The chain carries TRBV19 and TRBJ2-7; 9 bases fit TRBD1. The V gene's germline CDR1 is LNHDA and CDR2 SQIVND (reference sequence). The junction had 6 bases not matched to a gene; V was cut back by 6 bases and J by 0 bases. The CDR3 consists of 15 residues. The CDR3 coding sequence is TGTGCCAGTAGGAGACTGGACAGGGGCTCCTACGAGCAGTACTTC. As protein: CASRRLDRGSYEQYF.

The genes are TRBV5-1 and TRBJ2-7, with D tentatively TRBD1 or TRBD2 (5 bases each). Trimming pared 5 bases from V and 5 bases from J, leaving 14 bases between. CDR1 is SGHRS and CDR2 is YFSETQ in the germline V gene. The CDR3 is 13 residues long. CDR3 DNA: TGCGCCAGCAGGTCGGGGTGGGGGAACGAGCAGTACTTC. This sequence encodes CASRSGWGNEQYF.

V and J are TRBV5-6 and TRBJ2-1; TRBD2 is a possible D gene (6 bases). This CDR3 contains 15 residues. Germline V gene sequence: CDR1 SGHDT, CDR2 YYEEEE. Trimming took off 4 bases at V and 1 base at J, with 12 bases between the two ends. The CDR3 loop is CASSTAGTSYNEQFF. CDR3 coding DNA: TGTGCCAGCAGCACAGCGGGTACGTCCTACAATGAGCAGTTCTTC. Full variable domain (rest looked up from reference TRBV5-6 and TRBJ2-1): DAGVTQSPTHLIKTRGQQVTLRCSPKSGHDTVSWYQQALGQGPQFIFQYYEEEERQRGNFPDRFSGHQFPNYSSELNVNALLLGDSALYLCASSTAGTSYNEQFFGPGTRLTVL.

The chain couples TRBV29-1 to TRBJ2-2; D unclear. The V end was cut by 3 bases, the J end by 6 bases, with 8 bases between. Germline assignment: CDR1 SQVTM and CDR2 ANQGSEA. The CDR3 totals 12 residues. The CDR3 is CSVEWSSGELFF. CDR3 DNA: TGCAGCGTTGAGTGGAGTTCCGGGGAGCTGTTTTTT.

The chain is built from TRBV11-3 and TRBJ1-5; 9 bases line up with TRBD1. V was clipped by 1 base and J by 1 base; unmatched bases: 2. The CDR3 spans 16 residues. The germline V gene encodes CDR1 SGHNT and CDR2 YENEEA. The CDR3 DNA reads as TGTGCCAGCAGCTTAGGGACAGGGGTCAGCAATCAGCCCCAGCATTTT. This codes for CASSLGTGVSNQPQHF.

This clone was observed a single time. The chain couples TRBV19 to TRBJ1-1; TRBD1 matches 7 bases. This CDR3 spans 12 amino acids. Trimming cost V 8 bases and J 5 bases; bases outside gene matches: 5. Germline CDR1 LNHDA, CDR2 SQIVND (reference sequence). In DNA form, the CDR3 reads TGTGCCAGTGTAGGGGGCTTAACTGAAGCTTTCTTT. This codes for CASVGGLTEAFF.

The chain has TRBV27 and TRBJ2-7, with D uncertain. The V end lost 5 bases, the J end lost 3 bases, and 14 bases lay between the germline ends. Germline assignment: CDR1 MNHEY and CDR2 SMNVEV (reference sequence). CDR3 length: 14 residues. The DNA of the CDR3 is TGTGCCAGCAGTGCCTTAGGCCCCTACTACGAGCAGTACTTC. Its translation is CASSALGPYYEQYF.

The V gene is TRBV7-9, the J gene TRBJ1-4, with a weak D call TRBD1 (6 bases). This CDR3 comprises 14 residues. Trimming left V 6 bases short and J 1 base short, with 9 bases between. The germline CDR1 and CDR2 sequences are SEHNR and FQNEAQ (reference sequence). The CDR3 spells CASRRDITNEKLFF. For the CDR3, the DNA is TGTGCCAGCAGGAGGGACATAACTAATGAAAAACTGTTTTTT.

The chain links TRBV4-3 to TRBJ2-1, with 8 nucleotides matching TRBD2. The V gene's germline CDR1 is LGHNA and CDR2 YSLEER. The CDR3 is 17 amino acids. Trimming took 3 bases from V and 6 from J; bases not matched to a gene: 13. CDR3 region: CASSHSSGTRAGNEQFF. Written as DNA, the CDR3 is TGCGCCAGCAGCCATTCAAGCGGGACTAGGGCTGGCAATGAGCAGTTCTTC.

The chain combines TRBV7-3 with TRBJ2-3, with D perhaps matching TRBD1 (5 bases). Germline assignment: CDR1 SGHTA and CDR2 FQGTGA. This CDR3 is 15 amino acids long. With 6 bases removed from V and 0 bases from J, the gap between germline ends came to 13 bases. CDR3 amino acids: CASRLSGHSTDTQYF. In DNA form, the CDR3 reads TGTGCCAGCAGATTATCCGGACATAGCACAGATACGCAGTATTTT.

J is TRBJ2-7 and V is TRBV28, with 12 bases lining up with TRBD2. Per the germline V gene, CDR1 is MDHEN and CDR2 is SYDVKM. V lost 5 bases, J lost 1 base, and 9 bases stayed unmatched. The CDR3 extends over 17 amino acids. The CDR3 region is CASSPTLLAGGSYEQYF. The DNA of the CDR3 is TGTGCCAGCAGTCCCACCCTACTAGCGGGGGGTTCCTACGAGCAGTACTTC.

This sequence joins TRBV5-1 and TRBJ2-3; D ambiguous. V lost 0 bases, J lost 0 bases, and 11 bases lay in between. The CDR3 covers 16 residues. Germline values: CDR1 SGHRS, CDR2 YFSETQ. The CDR3 loop is CASSLGTAASTDTQYF. Here the CDR3 DNA reads TGCGCCAGCAGCTTGGGGACGGCGGCTAGCACAGATACGCAGTATTTT.

The chain links TRBV30 to TRBJ1-6, with D unresolved. This CDR3 contains 14 residues. Trimming removed 0 bases from V and 7 bases from J, with 10 bases in between. Germline values: CDR1 GTSNPN, CDR2 SVGIG (reference sequence). CDR3 sequence reads: CAWSVGSGNSPLHF. CDR3 DNA sequence: TGTGCCTGGAGTGTAGGTTCGGGCAATTCACCCCTCCACTTT.

This clone was observed once. The gene calls are TRBV5-1 and TRBJ2-3; 9 nucleotides align to TRBD1. This CDR3 is 17 amino acids long. CDR1 is SGHRS and CDR2 is YFSETQ in the germline V gene. Trimming took 0 bases from V and 1 from J; bases not matched to a gene: 6. The CDR3 DNA sequence: TGCGCCAGCAGCTTGGGCCCGGGACAGGGACGCACAGATACGCAGTATTTT. Translating it yields CASSLGPGQGRTDTQYF.

J is TRBJ2-1 and V is TRBV5-1, with unresolved D. The V end was cut by 9 bases, the J end by 9 bases, with 13 bases between. The CDR3 is made up of 11 amino acids. Germline assignment: CDR1 SGHRS and CDR2 YFSETQ. The CDR3 region has the DNA TGCGCCATTCGGAATGGTGCTGAGCAGTTCTTC. It specifies CAIRNGAEQFF.